This TCR beta chain was captured by sequencing in a study of vaccination effects on CD4 cells after COVID-19. The assay was immunoSEQ multiplex PCR, and TCRdb's table has in-frame clones only and misses some. This sample has tens of thousands of clones, with approximately 74% found just once. Comment on this clone: Its target is unknown.

The CDR3 totals 15 residues. The V end was cut by 6 bases, the J end by 5 bases, with 19 bases between. In germline, CDR1 is WNHNN, CDR2 SYGVQD (reference sequence). ViraFEST assay sequencing came after antigen-specific CD4+ T cells were expanded with viral peptide pools. Subsequent to 10 days of culture, CD4+ T cells were isolated. Previously uninfected by SARS-CoV-2, the vaccine recipients also showed negative nucleocapsid antibodies. Specimen: CD4+ T cells from PBMCs cultured with HCoV-NL63 spike peptides, collected before COVID-19 vaccination. The V gene is TRBV10-1, the J gene TRBJ2-5; no firm D call. The TCR comes from a human donor who received a COVID-19 vaccine. CDR3 nucleotide sequence: TGCGCCAGCAGACCGAGCGCGAGTCCGGGCGAGACCCAGTACTTC. Protein sequence: CASRPSASPGETQYF.